These 19 T cell receptor beta chains came from one sample sequenced in a study of cytomegalovirus exposure and HLA in healthy donors (dated by TCRdb to about 2017). The library was made by the immunoSEQ multiplex PCR assay. The multiplex PCR relied on a mix of 60 forward primers for TCR Vbeta segments and 13 reverse primers for TCR Jbeta segments. Entries here come from immuneACCESS through TCRdb and include only in-frame sequences with V and J called. Some clones fail to appear in such tables; in the studies checked, an unresolved V gene covers under half of the shortfall, and the cause of the remainder is unknown. The table for this sample lists 150,000 to 200,000 clones; 80% to 85% of them were counted only once. The ten largest clones capture around 2.2% of the sample. What was sequenced was PBMCs. The receptors were sampled from a woman in her twenties or thirties in good health and CMV-seronegative.

The rearrangement uses TRBV11-3 and TRBJ2-7, with 7 bases that match TRBD1. With V trimmed by 5 bases and J by 7 bases, 8 bases remained unmatched. Germline V gene lookup returns CDR1 SGHNT and CDR2 YENEEA. The length of the CDR3 is 13 residues. This chain's CDR3 is CASSRDTDREQYF. In DNA form, the CDR3 reads TGTGCCAGCAGCCGTGACACGGACAGGGAGCAGTACTTC.

CDR3 bases: TGTGCCACCAGCAGGGGCAGCACGAACACCGGGGAGCTGTTTTTT. It specifies CATSRGSTNTGELFF. The chain combines TRBV15 with TRBJ2-2; D call uncertain. Germline V gives CDR1 LNHNV, CDR2 YYDKDF (reference sequence). CDR3 size: 15 residues. Trimming left V 3 bases short and J 0 bases short, with 8 bases between. Looking up the rest from reference TRBV15 and TRBJ2-2 gives the full variable domain: DAMVIQNPRYQVTQFGKPVTLSCSQTLNHNVMYWYQQKSSQAPKLLFHYYDKDFNNEADTPDNFQSRRPNTSFCFLDIRSPGLGDTAMYLCATSRGSTNTGELFFGEGSRLTVL.

J is TRBJ1-3 and V is TRBV5-1; the D gene is possibly TRBD1 (5 bases). CDR1 and CDR2 (germline): SGHRS, YFSETQ. V was shortened by 0 bases and J by 0 bases, with 10 bases between the two germline ends. This CDR3 region has 16 residues. CDR3 residues: CASSLGDLGSGNTIYF. The CDR3 coding sequence is TGCGCCAGCAGCTTGGGGGACTTGGGCTCTGGAAACACCATATATTTT.

This chain uses TRBV4-1 with TRBJ2-7; TRBD1 agrees at 10 bases. The V and J ends lost 4 bases and 2 bases, in that order; junction bases with no gene match: 8. This CDR3 region has 16 residues. The V gene's germline CDR1 is MGHRA and CDR2 YSYEKL. The CDR3 DNA is TGCGCCAGCAGCCTCGCCTCCGGGACAGGGGCCTACGAGCAGTACTTC. It is translated as CASSLASGTGAYEQYF.

The rearrangement joins TRBV7-2 to TRBJ1-2, with D tentatively TRBD1 (6 bases). V was shortened by 4 bases and J by 5 bases, with 20 bases between the two germline ends. Germline CDR1 SGHTA, CDR2 FQGNSA. This CDR3 spans 16 amino acids. The CDR3 DNA reads as TGTGCCAGCAGCTATCTAAACAGGGAGGGCCCATATGGCTACACCTTC. Its protein product is CASSYLNREGPYGYTF.

The chain is built from TRBV4-1 and TRBJ2-7; D possibly corresponds to TRBD2 (6 bases). CDR1 is MGHRA, CDR2 YSYEKL, per germline. Trimming removed 1 base from V and 3 bases from J, with 16 bases in between. The CDR3 extends over 16 amino acids. The chain's CDR3 is CASSQVGGDQDYEQYF. The CDR3 nucleotides are TGCGCCAGCAGCCAAGTTGGCGGGGACCAAGACTACGAGCAGTACTTC.

The rearrangement joins TRBV29-1 to TRBJ2-7; maybe TRBD2 (7 bases). With 6 bases removed from V and 5 bases from J, the gap between germline ends came to 17 bases. There are 13 residues in the CDR3. CDR1 SQVTM and CDR2 ANQGSEA come from the germline V gene. The CDR3 loop is CSVQYGGRHEQYF. For the CDR3, the DNA is TGCAGCGTCCAGTACGGGGGGCGACACGAGCAGTACTTC.

The V call is TRBV14, the J call TRBJ2-2; 11 bases align to TRBD2. Germline CDR1 reads SGHDN; CDR2 reads FVKESK. This CDR3 has 18 residues. J was trimmed by 1 base and V by 4 bases; bases with no gene match: 8. The CDR3: CASSRRTSGGLNTGELFF. Written as DNA, the CDR3 is TGTGCCAGCAGCCGGCGTACTAGCGGGGGCCTGAACACCGGGGAGCTGTTTTTT.

The rearrangement joins TRBV5-1 to TRBJ1-2, with 7 nucleotides matching TRBD1. Germline lookup yields CDR1 SGHRS and CDR2 YFSETQ. V shed 4 bases, J shed 6 bases, and the junction held 6 bases outside the gene matches. The CDR3 contains 13 residues. The CDR3 nucleotides read TGCGCCAGCAGCATGGGGCAGGGGGATGGCTACACCTTC. Its translation is CASSMGQGDGYTF.

This clone was counted only a few times. The chain carries TRBV6-1 and TRBJ1-3; 9 bases match TRBD1. J lost 6 bases, V lost 8 bases, and 11 bases had no gene match. Germline-derived CDR1 and CDR2 are MNHNS and SASEGT. This CDR3 is 15 amino acids long. The CDR3: CASLRATGGLNTIYF. The CDR3 nucleotides are TGTGCCAGCCTAAGAGCCACAGGGGGCCTAAACACCATATATTTT.

This chain joins TRBV7-2 and TRBJ2-2; 7 bases align to TRBD1. After removal of 4 bases from V and 5 bases from J, the junction contained 7 bases not matched to a gene. Germline V lookup: CDR1 SGHTA, CDR2 FQGNSA. There are 15 residues in the CDR3. In DNA form, the CDR3 reads TGTGCCAGCAGCTCCTCGGACAGGTTAACCGGGGAGCTGTTTTTT. Its translation: CASSSSDRLTGELFF.

The rearrangement joins TRBV19 to TRBJ1-2; 8 bases line up with TRBD1. Germline assignment: CDR1 LNHDA and CDR2 SQIVND (reference sequence). The CDR3 loop spans 15 amino acids. Trimming removed 3 bases from V and 8 bases from J; junction bases left unmatched: 11. The CDR3 region is CASSMIGTGEGGYTF. As DNA, the CDR3 is TGTGCCAGTAGTATGATCGGGACAGGTGAAGGAGGCTACACCTTC.

The chain uses TRBV19 and TRBJ2-1; the match to TRBD2 covers 11 bases. Losses at the gene ends were 2 bases for V and 8 bases for J; bases not matched to a gene: 5. The CDR3 length is 15 residues. CDR1 and CDR2 (germline): LNHDA, SQIVND (reference sequence). The CDR3: CASSIIAGGRHEQFF. The CDR3 DNA reads as TGTGCCAGTAGTATAATAGCGGGAGGGCGACATGAGCAGTTCTTC.

As for this clone: At one end, the junction sequence differs from germline, possibly due to a read error. CDR3 in DNA: TGCGCCAGCAGTCAAGCGTCCGGGGTAGGATACGAGCAGTACTTC. Translating it yields CASSQASGVGYEQYF. This rearrangement joins TRBV4-1 to TRBJ2-7, with D possibly TRBD2 on 5 matching bases. This CDR3 is built from 15 residues. Per germline, CDR1 MGHRA and CDR2 YSYEKL.

The CDR3 DNA is TGTGCCAGTGCCATAGTAGTGAACACCGGGGAGCTGTTTTTT. Protein sequence: CASAIVVNTGELFF. V is TRBV19 and J is TRBJ2-2, with D unresolved. CDR1 LNHDA and CDR2 SQIVND come from the germline V gene (reference sequence). The CDR3 extends over 14 amino acids. With 8 bases removed from V and 1 base from J, the gap between germline ends came to 11 bases. Full variable domain (remainder filled in from reference TRBV19 and TRBJ2-2): DGGITQSPKYLFRKEGQNVTLSCEQNLNHDAMYWYRQDPGQGLRLIYYSQIVNDFQKGDIAEGYSVSREKKESFPLTVTSAQKNPTAFYLCASAIVVNTGELFFGEGSRLTVL.

The CDR3 coding sequence is TGTGCCAGCAGTCCCCGGGGGACTAGCGGGACGAATGAGCAGTTCTTC. Translation: CASSPRGTSGTNEQFF. The chain links TRBV28 to TRBJ2-1; 13 bases are a match to TRBD2. The CDR3 runs 16 residues. CDR1 and CDR2 (germline): MDHEN, SYDVKM. The trim removed 5 bases at V and 7 bases at J, leaving 8 bases unmatched. The full variable domain, rest sourced from reference TRBV28 and TRBJ2-1, is DVKVTQSSRYLVKRTGEKVFLECVQDMDHENMFWYRQDPGLGLRLIYFSYDVKMKEKGDIPEGYSVSREKKERFSLILESASTNQTSMYLCASSPRGTSGTNEQFFGPGTRLTVL.

About this clone: Other DNA sequences of this sample code for an identical CDR3. The chain links TRBV7-9 to TRBJ1-2; 7 positions match TRBD1. The CDR3 runs 13 residues. Trimming at V came to 3 bases and at J to 5 bases, leaving 3 bases not matched to a gene. Germline CDR1 is SEHNR and CDR2 is FQNEAQ (reference sequence). The CDR3 sequence: CASSFGTAYGYTF. CDR3 nucleotides: TGTGCCAGCAGCTTCGGGACAGCTTATGGCTACACCTTC.

The chain couples TRBV28 to TRBJ1-5, with 7 positions matching TRBD1. V shed 6 bases and J 4 bases; nucleotides not matched to a gene: 6. The CDR3 runs 14 residues. Germline CDR1 MDHEN, CDR2 SYDVKM. CDR3 protein: CASRSTGSNQPQHF. The DNA of the CDR3 is TGTGCCAGCAGGTCGACAGGGAGTAATCAGCCCCAGCATTTT.

The CDR3 spells CAWSVSREAFF. Here the CDR3 DNA reads TGTGCCTGGAGTGTAAGCCGTGAAGCTTTCTTT. The rearrangement uses TRBV30 and TRBJ1-1; D uncertain. V was cut by 0 bases and J by 7 bases, with 6 bases left in between. The CDR3 runs to 11 residues. From germline, CDR1 is GTSNPN and CDR2 SVGIG (reference sequence).